This record looks at one T cell receptor (beta chain) sequence and its context. Here immunoSEQ multiplex PCR was the method, and the copy in TCRdb shows in-frame clones only, minus some. The sample comprises about 85,000 clones, roughly nine tenths of which are singletons, and around 6.7% rests with the top ten. Germline V gene data show CDR1 as GTSNPN and CDR2 as SVGIG (reference sequence). Trimming left V 2 bases short and J 4 bases short, with 8 bases between. The CDR3 length is 12 residues. These data come from a study of T cell responses to AZD1222 COVID-19 vaccine. The receptor was derived from an adult in good health. This sample comprised peripheral blood, obtained on day 0 of AZD1222 vaccination. This chain links TRBV30 with TRBJ1-1, with D perhaps TRBD1 (5 bases). CDR3 coding DNA: TGTGCCTGGAGTAGGGGTAGCACTGAAGCTTTCTTT. Translation gives CAWSRGSTEAFF.